What follows are 27 T cell receptor beta chains derived from one specimen sequenced in a study of blood T cells in healthy people across ages. Combining a sample-barcoded 5' primer with a J-beta primer mix, a second PCR ran for about 6 to 12 cycles. MiXCR, applied by TCRdb to the 5' RACE reads, yields one record per CDR3 protein. Of about 680,000 distinct CDR3 sequences in the sample, approximately 49% were seen once. The material sequenced was blood. Every receptor here comes from a woman aged 60-75 years in good health.

Turning to this clonotype: A much larger clone is a single base away; this may be a read error. This sequence joins TRBV20-1 and TRBJ2-5; D unresolved. The V end lost 5 bases, the J end lost 11 bases, and 15 bases lay between the germline ends. This CDR3 region has 11 residues. CDR1 is DFQATT and CDR2 is SNEGSKA in the germline V gene (reference sequence). CDR3 protein: CSAGRYHEQYF. CDR3 DNA sequence: TGCAGTGCTGGGCGGTACCATGAGCAGTACTTC.

The chain combines TRBV7-2 with TRBJ1-1; D remains unclear. Per the germline V gene, CDR1 is SGHTA and CDR2 is FQGNSA. Trimming cost V 5 bases and J 11 bases, with 15 bases left between them. The CDR3 sequence is 12 residues long. Here the CDR3 reads CASSARPPRAFF. CDR3 bases: TGTGCCAGCAGCGCCAGACCCCCTCGGGCTTTCTTT.

A few counts support this clonotype. V and J are TRBV4-2 and TRBJ2-1; perhaps TRBD2 as D (5 bases). The V and J ends lost 4 bases and 5 bases respectively, with 18 bases between them. Germline V gene sequence: CDR1 LGHNA, CDR2 YNFKEQ. This CDR3 has 16 residues. Here the CDR3 reads CASSPRPLVDDNEQFF. The CDR3 region has the DNA TGTGCCAGCAGCCCTCGGCCACTAGTGGACGACAATGAGCAGTTCTTC.

The gene calls are TRBV7-2 and TRBJ2-7, with D possibly matching TRBD2 (6 bases). The germline V gene has CDR1 SGHTA and CDR2 FQGNSA. This CDR3 is built from 14 residues. Trimming pared 1 base from V and 6 bases from J, leaving 13 bases between. The CDR3 DNA reads as TGTGCCAGCAGCTTAGAGTGGGGGGACGCCGAGCAGTACTTC. It specifies CASSLEWGDAEQYF.

In regard to this clonotype: This may come from a read error, since a much larger clone is one base off. The rearrangement uses TRBV5-1 and TRBJ2-1, with D possibly matching TRBD2 (6 bases). CDR3 length: 13 residues. Germline V lookup: CDR1 SGHRS, CDR2 YFSETQ. V lost 3 bases, J lost 9 bases, and 13 bases lay in between. CDR3 protein: CASSSRAGSEQFF. The CDR3 coding sequence is TGCGCCAGCAGCTCGAGGGCCGGGAGTGAGCAGTTCTTC.

The chain has TRBV7-9 and TRBJ2-7, with D perhaps matching TRBD2 (6 bases). Germline V lookup: CDR1 SEHNR, CDR2 FQNEAQ (reference sequence). V was trimmed by 8 bases and J by 0 bases, leaving 23 bases between them. The CDR3 runs to 17 residues. The CDR3 bases are TGTGCCAGCGGCTCGAAAGACCCGGGACTGGACTCCTACGAGCAGTACTTC. It encodes CASGSKDPGLDSYEQYF.

This clonotype was recorded a few times. The gene calls are TRBV10-3 and TRBJ2-5; 7 bases map to TRBD2. V gave up 3 bases and J gave up 3 bases; unmatched junction bases: 1. The CDR3 runs to 13 residues. In germline, CDR1 is ENHRY, CDR2 SYGVKD. The CDR3 spells CAISDRGEETQYF. CDR3 sequence (DNA): TGTGCCATCAGTGATCGGGGGGAAGAGACCCAGTACTTC.

The J gene is TRBJ2-5, the V gene TRBV20-1; 16 bases match TRBD2. V lost 7 bases and J lost 5; bases outside the gene matches: 7. CDR1 DFQATT and CDR2 SNEGSKA come from the germline V gene (reference sequence). This CDR3 has 15 residues. The CDR3 DNA is TGCAGTGGAGGGACTAGCGGGAGGGGGGAGGAGACCCAGTACTTC. Amino acids: CSGGTSGRGEETQYF.

About this clonotype: A clone one base away is much larger, so this may be a read error. J is TRBJ2-5 and V is TRBV7-2; 7 bases align to TRBD2. Germline assignment: CDR1 SGHTA and CDR2 FQGNSA. V shed 1 base, J shed 11 bases, and the junction held 10 bases outside the gene matches. The CDR3 is 14 residues long. CDR3 coding DNA: TGTGCCAGCAGCTTAGAACGCGGGAGTAGTGAGCAGTACTTC. As protein: CASSLERGSSEQYF.

CDR3 coding DNA: TGTGCCAGCTCCCCCGGACGGAACGAGGGGACCCAGTACTTC. Translation: CASSPGRNEGTQYF. The V gene is TRBV18, the J gene TRBJ2-5, with a possible D match to TRBD2 (5 bases). V lost 6 bases and J 7 bases, leaving 18 bases between the germline ends. Germline V gives CDR1 KGHSH, CDR2 LQKENI. The CDR3 length is 14 residues.

This clonotype was seen a handful of times. V and J are TRBV5-6 and TRBJ2-5; 11 bases are shared with TRBD2. Trimming removed 2 bases from V and 5 bases from J; junction bases left unmatched: 5. This CDR3 region has 15 residues. Per germline, CDR1 SGHDT and CDR2 YYEEEE. The CDR3 loop is CASSFSTSGIETQYF. DNA of the CDR3: TGTGCCAGCAGCTTTTCGACTAGCGGGATTGAGACCCAGTACTTC. The full variable domain, in which reference TRBV5-6 and TRBJ2-5 provide the parts outside the CDR3, is DAGVTQSPTHLIKTRGQQVTLRCSPKSGHDTVSWYQQALGQGPQFIFQYYEEEERQRGNFPDRFSGHQFPNYSSELNVNALLLGDSALYLCASSFSTSGIETQYFGPGTRLLVL.

This clonotype was seen more than once but under ten times. The chain uses TRBV27 and TRBJ1-4; possibly TRBD1 for D (5 bases). V lost 4 bases to trimming and J lost 8 bases, with 17 bases between them. This CDR3 is 15 amino acids long. Germline lookup yields CDR1 MNHEY and CDR2 SMNVEV (reference sequence). The CDR3: CASSSPGGGVEKLFF. CDR3 nucleotide sequence: TGTGCCAGCAGTTCCCCAGGCGGGGGGGTGGAAAAACTGTTTTTT.

This clonotype appeared a few times. The chain joins TRBV7-9 to TRBJ1-2, with D perhaps TRBD1 (5 bases). Germline lookup yields CDR1 SEHNR and CDR2 FQNEAQ (reference sequence). This CDR3 is built from 13 residues. V was clipped by 4 bases and J by 6 bases, with 12 bases between them. The CDR3 coding sequence is TGTGCCAGCAGCTCAGTGGGGGGTCATGGCTACACCTTC. Residues: CASSSVGGHGYTF.

J is TRBJ1-4 and V is TRBV12-3 or TRBV12-4, with TRBD1 as a possible D gene (5 bases). The CDR3 runs 14 residues. Between the trimmed V and J ends, which lost 6 bases and 8 bases, there was a span of 16 bases. The CDR3: CASSGGGWLEKLFF. CDR3 in DNA: TGTGCCAGCAGCGGGGGGGGTTGGTTGGAAAAACTGTTTTTT.

The V gene is TRBV5-1, the J gene TRBJ2-7; 8 positions match TRBD1. Trimming at V came to 4 bases and at J to 5 bases, leaving 8 bases not matched to a gene. CDR1 is SGHRS, CDR2 YFSETQ, per germline. The CDR3 spans 14 residues. Here the CDR3 reads CASSPQGTGDEQYF. In DNA form, the CDR3 reads TGCGCCAGCAGCCCGCAAGGGACAGGAGACGAGCAGTACTTC.

V is TRBV28 and J is TRBJ2-7, with D possibly TRBD1 on 5 matching bases. Germline CDR1 and CDR2: MDHEN and SYDVKM. The germline V and J ends were trimmed by 5 bases and 9 bases, with 11 bases remaining between them. This CDR3 is 11 amino acids long. The CDR3: CASSDSLGQYF. The CDR3 DNA is TGTGCCAGCAGTGACAGTCTAGGGCAGTACTTC.

The rearrangement joins TRBV29-1 to TRBJ1-5; 9 bases align to TRBD1. The germline V gene has CDR1 SQVTM and CDR2 ANQGSEA. CDR3 length: 14 residues. Unmatched junction bases numbered 6, after V lost 7 bases and J lost 2 bases. The CDR3 DNA sequence: TGCAGCGCCCGGACAGGGGACCGCAATCAGCCCCAGCATTTT. This codes for CSARTGDRNQPQHF.

The J gene is TRBJ2-5, the V gene TRBV20-1, with no clear D. The germline CDR1 and CDR2 sequences are DFQATT and SNEGSKA (reference sequence). Trimming stripped 0 bases from V and 5 bases from J, with 13 bases between. This CDR3 region has 14 residues. The CDR3 loop is CSARDPTLPETQYF. In DNA, the CDR3 is TGCAGTGCTAGAGATCCGACCCTCCCGGAGACCCAGTACTTC.

Ten or more counts support this clonotype. This chain connects TRBV6-2 or TRBV6-3 to TRBJ1-1; D is ambiguous. The CDR3 loop spans 16 amino acids. Germline V CDR1 and CDR2: MNHEY, SVGEGT. V was shortened by 4 bases and J by 4 bases, with 19 bases between the two germline ends. In nucleotides, the CDR3 is TGTGCCAGCAGTTCCCGCTTATTTGGGGAGGTCACTGAAGCTTTCTTT. Translating it yields CASSSRLFGEVTEAFF.

The chain carries TRBV5-1 and TRBJ2-2; 13 nucleotides agree with TRBD2. The J segment lost 6 bases and the V segment lost 3 bases, leaving 5 bases of the junction unmatched. CDR3 length equals 16 residues. CDR1 is SGHRS, CDR2 YFSETQ, per germline. The CDR3 here is CASSSGTSGISGELFF. The CDR3 DNA is TGCGCCAGCAGCTCGGGGACTAGCGGGATATCCGGGGAGCTGTTTTTT.

This chain uses TRBV7-2 with TRBJ2-4, with D unresolved. There are 16 residues in the CDR3. V gave up 5 bases and J gave up 1 base, with 15 bases separating them. The germline CDR1 and CDR2 sequences are SGHTA and FQGNSA. CDR3 nucleotides: TGTGCCAGCAGCCCCGCCCGGGCCCGGGCCAAAAACATTCAGTACTTC. As protein: CASSPARARAKNIQYF.

V is TRBV9 and J is TRBJ2-3; D gene uncertain. Per germline, CDR1 SGDLS and CDR2 YYNGEE. This CDR3 has 17 residues. Trimming took 0 bases from V and 0 from J, leaving 14 bases between them. The DNA for the CDR3 is TGTGCCAGCAGCGTAGGTTTCGTGGCAGCCAGCACAGATACGCAGTATTTT. Translated, it gives CASSVGFVAASTDTQYF.

This clonotype was observed a handful of times. This chain links TRBV4-1 with TRBJ1-1, with a tentative D call TRBD1 (5 bases). V gave up 0 bases and J gave up 3 bases, with 8 bases separating them. Per the germline V gene, CDR1 is MGHRA and CDR2 is YSYEKL. The CDR3 is made up of 14 amino acids. CDR3 sequence reads: CASSQDWGYTEAFF. In DNA, the CDR3 is TGCGCCAGCAGCCAAGATTGGGGGTACACTGAAGCTTTCTTT.

The chain recombines TRBV20-1 with TRBJ2-4; TRBD1 is a possible D gene (5 bases). The V and J ends lost 1 base and 0 bases respectively, with 13 bases between them. Germline-derived CDR1 and CDR2 are DFQATT and SNEGSKA (reference sequence). The CDR3 loop spans 16 amino acids. CDR3 region: CSARGGSQGAKNIQYF. CDR3 in DNA: TGCAGTGCTAGAGGAGGAAGTCAGGGAGCCAAAAACATTCAGTACTTC.

The rearrangement uses TRBV20-1 and TRBJ2-7; no clear D gene. The CDR3 spans 12 residues. The V gene lost 4 bases and the J gene lost 6 bases, with 13 bases spanning the gap. Germline V gene sequence: CDR1 DFQATT, CDR2 SNEGSKA (reference sequence). The CDR3 DNA follows: TGCAGTGCTAATAAGCGTCAATTCGAGCAGTACTTC. Its translation: CSANKRQFEQYF.

In its sample, this clonotype was seen a few times. The gene calls are TRBV20-1 and TRBJ2-7; TRBD2 agrees at 14 bases. The J segment lost 3 bases and the V segment lost 1 base, leaving 11 bases of the junction unmatched. CDR1 is DFQATT, CDR2 SNEGSKA, per germline (reference sequence). The CDR3 has 18 residues. Written as DNA, the CDR3 is TGCAGTGCTAGAGTCCGGGGACTAGCGGGAGTAGTAAGCTACGAGCAGTACTTC. Its translation: CSARVRGLAGVVSYEQYF.

This chain links TRBV20-1 with TRBJ2-1; 7 bases agree with TRBD2. The V segment lost 5 bases and the J segment 7 bases; nucleotides outside the gene matches: 11. The germline gives CDR1 DFQATT, CDR2 SNEGSKA (reference sequence). CDR3 size: 14 residues. CDR3: CSAQWRGLGNEQFF. In DNA form, the CDR3 reads TGCAGTGCTCAATGGCGGGGGTTGGGAAATGAGCAGTTCTTC.